This T cell receptor beta chain was found in a study of cytomegalovirus exposure and HLA in healthy donors. Amplification used 60 Vbeta primers and 13 Jbeta primers. The protocol was immunoSEQ multiplex PCR, while the TCRdb copy is restricted to in-frame clones and leaves out a portion. The table shows approximately 170,000 clones, with roughly 80% occurring only once. This CDR3 region has 13 residues. CDR1 MNHNS and CDR2 SASEGT come from the germline V gene. Trimming shortened V by 3 bases and J by 8 bases, and 13 bases separated the two germline ends. The chain is built from TRBV6-1 and TRBJ1-2, with D possibly being TRBD1 (5 bases). Sequencing was carried out using PBMCs. The TCR was taken from a human donor in good health. CDR3 sequence: CASSDGTTGGYTF. The CDR3, as DNA: TGTGCCAGCAGTGATGGGACTACGGGGGGCTACACCTTC.